Below, 32 T cell receptor beta chains from the same sample are listed, as sequenced in a study of blood T cell repertoires in COVID-19. TCRdb's copy holds only in-frame clones and misses some; the assay was immunoSEQ multiplex PCR. The data hold approximately 150,000 clones, with roughly 87% observed a single time. Sequencing was carried out using peripheral blood. All receptors come from a woman between 45 and 65 years old with acute or convalescent COVID-19.

The chain combines TRBV18 with TRBJ1-1; no clear D gene. Germline lookup yields CDR1 KGHSH and CDR2 LQKENI. The CDR3 has 14 amino acids. V lost 4 bases and J lost 6, with 15 bases in between. This chain's CDR3 is CASSLLPGDAEAFF. CDR3 nucleotide sequence: TGTGCCAGCTCACTACTCCCGGGAGACGCTGAAGCTTTCTTT.

The chain links TRBV19 to TRBJ2-7; a possible D gene is TRBD1 (5 bases). Trimming removed 1 base at V and 0 bases at J, with 13 bases between. The CDR3 loop spans 16 amino acids. Looked up from germline, CDR1 is LNHDA and CDR2 is SQIVND (reference sequence). Here the CDR3 reads CASSIGQRNSSYEQYF. In nucleotides, the CDR3 is TGTGCCAGTAGTATAGGACAGCGAAATAGCTCCTACGAGCAGTACTTC.

The V gene is TRBV5-4, the J gene TRBJ1-1; no clear D gene. This CDR3 spans 14 amino acids. Per the germline V gene, CDR1 is SGHNT and CDR2 is YYREEE (reference sequence). V was pared by 6 bases and J by 2 bases, with 14 bases between. The CDR3 region is CASTVSSINTEAFF. In DNA, the CDR3 is TGTGCCAGCACCGTTTCGAGTATTAACACTGAAGCTTTCTTT. The whole variable domain, filled in from reference TRBV5-4 and TRBJ1-1, reads ETGVTQSPTHLIKTRGQQVTLRCSSQSGHNTVSWYQQALGQGPQFIFQYYREEENGRGNFPPRFSGLQFPNYSSELNVNALELDDSALYLCASTVSSINTEAFFGQGTRLTVV.

The chain uses TRBV27 and TRBJ1-2, with 9 bases identical to TRBD1. The CDR3 is made up of 15 amino acids. CDR1 is MNHEY and CDR2 is SMNVEV in the germline V gene (reference sequence). V dropped 5 bases and J dropped 8; count of bases not matched to a gene: 12. The CDR3 sequence: CASSLNPGTGFGYTF. The DNA of the CDR3 is TGTGCCAGCAGTCTCAACCCTGGGACAGGGTTCGGCTACACCTTC.

This chain's CDR3 is CASRPENRADEQYF. The CDR3 DNA reads TGTGCCAGCAGACCAGAGAACAGGGCCGACGAGCAGTACTTC. The rearrangement uses TRBV11-2 and TRBJ2-7, with D tentatively TRBD1 (6 bases). From germline, CDR1 is SGHAT and CDR2 FQNNGV. V was trimmed by 6 bases and J by 5 bases, leaving 17 bases between them. The CDR3 is made up of 14 amino acids.

The genes are TRBV19 and TRBJ1-1, with 9 bases identical to TRBD1. V lost 0 bases, J lost 10 bases, and 9 bases stayed unmatched. CDR3 length equals 15 residues. The germline gives CDR1 LNHDA, CDR2 SQIVND (reference sequence). In DNA, the CDR3 is TGTGCCAGTAGTATAGATCTGAAACAGGGGGCGACAGCTTTCTTT. As protein: CASSIDLKQGATAFF. The full variable domain, completed using reference TRBV19 and TRBJ1-1, is DGGITQSPKYLFRKEGQNVTLSCEQNLNHDAMYWYRQDPGQGLRLIYYSQIVNDFQKGDIAEGYSVSREKKESFPLTVTSAQKNPTAFYLCASSIDLKQGATAFFGQGTRLTVV.

The rearrangement links TRBV4-1 to TRBJ1-1; 8 bases match TRBD1. Germline V lookup: CDR1 MGHRA, CDR2 YSYEKL. There are 15 residues in the CDR3. Trimming removed 5 bases from V and 5 bases from J; junction bases left unmatched: 10. CDR3 region: CASSDPARGRTEAFF. Here the CDR3 DNA reads TGCGCCAGCAGCGACCCTGCCAGGGGGCGTACTGAAGCTTTCTTT.

The V and J genes are TRBV7-9 and TRBJ1-2; 7 bases line up with TRBD1. The germline V gene has CDR1 SEHNR and CDR2 FQNEAQ (reference sequence). The CDR3 contains 14 residues. V dropped 6 bases and J dropped 4; count of bases not matched to a gene: 8. Here the CDR3 reads CASRRDSNGYGYTF. The CDR3 nucleotides are TGTGCCAGCAGACGGGACAGTAACGGCTATGGCTACACCTTC. Full variable domain (remainder filled in from reference TRBV7-9 and TRBJ1-2): DTGVSQNPRHKITKRGQNVTFRCDPISEHNRLYWYRQTLGQGPEFLTYFQNEAQLEKSRLLSDRFSAERPKGSFSTLEIQRTEQGDSAMYLCASRRDSNGYGYTFGSGTRLTVV.

The chain links TRBV5-8 to TRBJ1-4; D call uncertain. The V gene's germline CDR1 is SGHTS and CDR2 YDEGEE. The CDR3 spans 14 residues. Deletions cut 4 bases from V and 4 bases from J, with 11 bases between. The CDR3 DNA is TGTGCCAGCAGCCGGGGAACCCTTAATGAAAAACTGTTTTTT. This encodes CASSRGTLNEKLFF. Combining the CDR3 with reference TRBV5-8 and TRBJ1-4 gives the whole variable domain EAGVTQSPTHLIKTRGQQATLRCSPISGHTSVYWYQQALGLGLQFLLWYDEGEERNRGNFPPRFSGRQFPNYSSELNVNALELEDSALYLCASSRGTLNEKLFFGSGTQLSVL.

The genes are TRBV6-5 and TRBJ2-7, with 10 bases identical to TRBD1. Germline V gene data show CDR1 as MNHEY and CDR2 as SVGAGI. J lost 3 bases, V lost 6 bases, and 8 bases had no gene match. This CDR3 comprises 15 residues. The CDR3 spells CASSSGTGEFYEQYF. As DNA, the CDR3 is TGTGCCAGCAGCTCCGGGACAGGGGAGTTCTACGAGCAGTACTTC.

This chain joins TRBV3-1 (or the pseudogene TRBV3-2) and TRBJ2-7, with 7 nucleotides matching TRBD1. The CDR3 spans 12 residues. J was trimmed by 4 bases and V by 6 bases; bases with no gene match: 3. Germline V gene sequence: CDR1 LGHDT, CDR2 YNNKEL (reference sequence). The CDR3 is CASSRTGYEQYF. CDR3 bases: TGTGCCAGCAGTCGGACAGGATACGAGCAGTACTTC.

The rearrangement joins TRBV9 to TRBJ1-5; no clear D gene. This CDR3 has 22 residues. The germline V and J ends were trimmed by 2 bases and 4 bases, with 34 bases remaining between them. The germline V gene encodes CDR1 SGDLS and CDR2 YYNGEE. CDR3 sequence (DNA): TGTGCCAGCAGCGTCCCCGAATCGGTCTTGGGGAGATTGAGAGGAGAAAATCAGCCCCAGCATTTT. Its protein product is CASSVPESVLGRLRGENQPQHF.

The chain employs TRBV7-2 and TRBJ1-5; 11 bases match TRBD1. The CDR3 has 19 residues. Trimming took 5 bases from V and 2 from J; bases not matched to a gene: 14. In germline, CDR1 is SGHTA, CDR2 FQGNSA. This CDR3 reads CASSLGWTGGLRGNQPQHF. The CDR3 DNA reads TGTGCCAGCAGCCTGGGGTGGACAGGGGGCTTACGAGGCAATCAGCCCCAGCATTTT.

The rearrangement joins TRBV29-1 to TRBJ2-5; TRBD1 matches 9 bases. This CDR3 comprises 14 residues. Looked up from germline, CDR1 is SQVTM and CDR2 is ANQGSEA. Losses at the gene ends were 3 bases for V and 5 bases for J; bases not matched to a gene: 7. CDR3 protein: CSVEWDRVVETQYF. CDR3 in DNA: TGCAGCGTTGAGTGGGACAGGGTAGTGGAGACCCAGTACTTC. Full variable domain (missing parts from reference TRBV29-1 and TRBJ2-5): SAVISQKPSRDICQRGTSLTIQCQVDSQVTMMFWYRQQPGQSLTLIATANQGSEATYESGFVIDKFPISRPNLTFSTLTVSNMSPEDSSIYLCSVEWDRVVETQYFGPGTRLLVL.

J is TRBJ2-2 and V is TRBV10-3, with 7 nucleotides matching TRBD1. The V segment lost 5 bases and the J segment 5 bases; nucleotides outside the gene matches: 8. This CDR3 has 15 residues. CDR1 is ENHRY and CDR2 is SYGVKD in the germline V gene. CDR3 loop: CAISSGTDRTGELFF. For the CDR3, the DNA is TGTGCCATCAGTTCCGGGACAGATAGGACCGGGGAGCTGTTTTTT.

This rearrangement joins TRBV4-2 to TRBJ2-2, with TRBD2 as a possible D gene (6 bases). V was pared by 1 base and J by 2 bases, with 14 bases between. CDR1 LGHNA and CDR2 YNFKEQ come from the germline V gene. This CDR3 is 17 amino acids long. The CDR3 region is CASSQGGSAGNTGELFF. CDR3 coding DNA: TGTGCCAGCAGCCAAGGGGGGTCAGCGGGCAACACCGGGGAGCTGTTTTTT.

The V and J genes are TRBV19 and TRBJ2-7; D is perhaps TRBD1 (6 bases). V was shortened by 9 bases and J by 4 bases, with 22 bases between the two germline ends. CDR1 and CDR2 from the germline V gene are LNHDA and SQIVND (reference sequence). CDR3 size: 15 residues. CDR3 in amino acids: CARRGSGAWGYEQYF. The DNA for the CDR3 is TGTGCCAGGAGGGGGTCAGGGGCTTGGGGTTACGAGCAGTACTTC.

This chain links TRBV3-1 (or the pseudogene TRBV3-2) with TRBJ2-3, with D tentatively TRBD2 (6 bases). The germline gives CDR1 LGHDT, CDR2 YNNKEL (reference sequence). The CDR3 contains 14 residues. Trimming pared 2 bases from V and 6 bases from J, leaving 12 bases between. Here the CDR3 DNA reads TGTGCCAGCAGCCAACTCGACAGCGGGGATACGCAGTATTTT. It encodes CASSQLDSGDTQYF.

The V call is TRBV13, the J call TRBJ2-5, with 10 nucleotides matching TRBD1. The CDR3 is 15 residues long. Germline V gene lookup returns CDR1 PRHDT and CDR2 FYEKMQ (reference sequence). The V gene end was trimmed by 5 bases and the J gene end by 4 bases; junction bases not matched to a gene: 7. DNA for the CDR3: TGTGCCAGCAGCCCGTCCGGGACAGGGGTAGAGACCCAGTACTTC. This translates into CASSPSGTGVETQYF.

The rearrangement uses TRBV19 and TRBJ1-6, with 7 bases that match TRBD1. Trimming removed 4 bases from V and 8 bases from J; junction bases left unmatched: 5. This CDR3 has 14 amino acids. CDR1 LNHDA and CDR2 SQIVND come from the germline V gene (reference sequence). CDR3 in DNA: TGTGCCAGTAGTAGCACAGGGGATTATTCACCCCTCCACTTT. Translated: CASSSTGDYSPLHF. Filled out from reference TRBV19 and TRBJ1-6, the complete variable domain reads DGGITQSPKYLFRKEGQNVTLSCEQNLNHDAMYWYRQDPGQGLRLIYYSQIVNDFQKGDIAEGYSVSREKKESFPLTVTSAQKNPTAFYLCASSSTGDYSPLHFGNGTRLTVT.

The chain links TRBV29-1 to TRBJ2-1; 8 bases map to TRBD1. Germline CDR1 reads SQVTM; CDR2 reads ANQGSEA. V was clipped by 6 bases and J by 5 bases; unmatched bases: 6. The CDR3 covers 13 residues. In DNA, the CDR3 is TGCAGCGTCGGACAGGGCTGGGACAATGAGCAGTTCTTC. This encodes CSVGQGWDNEQFF.

The chain has TRBV7-2 and TRBJ2-5; 9 positions match TRBD1. The CDR3 runs to 15 residues. CDR1 is SGHTA, CDR2 FQGNSA, per germline. V shed 1 base and J 4 bases; nucleotides not matched to a gene: 4. CDR3 nucleotide sequence: TGTGCCAGCAGCTTAGTACAGGGGGCGGGAGAGACCCAGTACTTC. It specifies CASSLVQGAGETQYF.

This sequence joins TRBV10-3 and TRBJ1-2; 9 bases align to TRBD1. J was trimmed by 6 bases and V by 2 bases; bases with no gene match: 1. The germline V gene has CDR1 ENHRY and CDR2 SYGVKD. The CDR3 has 13 amino acids. CDR3 DNA: TGTGCCATCAGTGAGCGACAGGGGGATGGCTACACCTTC. Translated, it gives CAISERQGDGYTF.

The V call is TRBV3-1 (or the pseudogene TRBV3-2), the J call TRBJ1-1; D gene uncertain. Germline V gives CDR1 LGHDT, CDR2 YNNKEL (reference sequence). V lost 0 bases to trimming and J lost 4 bases, with 21 bases between them. The CDR3 runs 18 residues. The CDR3 DNA sequence: TGTGCCAGCAGCCAAGACTCTTCTCCAGTGACAAGCAGCACTGAAGCTTTCTTT. It is translated as CASSQDSSPVTSSTEAFF.

The chain employs TRBV2 and TRBJ2-5, with D possibly being TRBD1 (7 bases). Germline V gives CDR1 SNHLY, CDR2 FYNNEI. This CDR3 contains 13 residues. Deletions cut 8 bases from V and 4 bases from J, with 14 bases between. The CDR3 DNA follows: TGTGCCAGCCAGGGGGGCCCAAGAGAGACCCAGTACTTC. It translates to CASQGGPRETQYF.

The rearrangement links TRBV5-6 to TRBJ2-3; 7 positions match TRBD2. The CDR3 contains 17 residues. Trimming cost V 2 bases and J 3 bases; bases outside gene matches: 12. Germline values: CDR1 SGHDT, CDR2 YYEEEE. In nucleotides, the CDR3 is TGTGCCAGCAGCTTTATCGTACGGGGGGAAGGTACAGATACGCAGTATTTT. It is translated as CASSFIVRGEGTDTQYF.

This chain connects TRBV18 to TRBJ2-7; 8 bases align to TRBD2. This CDR3 comprises 17 residues. In germline, CDR1 is KGHSH, CDR2 LQKENI. V dropped 3 bases and J dropped 2; count of bases not matched to a gene: 12. The CDR3 coding sequence is TGTGCCAGCTCACCTTTCTCTATTAGCGGGAACCCCTACGAGCAGTACTTC. Residues: CASSPFSISGNPYEQYF. Combining the CDR3 with reference TRBV18 and TRBJ2-7 gives the whole variable domain NAGVMQNPRHLVRRRGQEARLRCSPMKGHSHVYWYRQLPEEGLKFMVYLQKENIIDESGMPKERFSAEFPKEGPSILRIQQVVRGDSAAYFCASSPFSISGNPYEQYFGPGTRLTVT.

The chain recombines TRBV28 with TRBJ2-7; 7 nucleotides align to TRBD1. The CDR3 covers 13 residues. Per germline, CDR1 MDHEN and CDR2 SYDVKM. J lost 3 bases, V lost 5 bases, and 4 bases had no gene match. For the CDR3, the DNA is TGTGCCAGCAGTATACAGGGGTACTACGAGCAGTACTTC. Protein sequence: CASSIQGYYEQYF.

This sequence joins TRBV13 and TRBJ2-3; 9 nucleotides align to TRBD2. The V and J ends lost 2 bases and 6 bases, in that order; junction bases with no gene match: 6. Per germline, CDR1 PRHDT and CDR2 FYEKMQ (reference sequence). This CDR3 spans 15 amino acids. This CDR3 is CASSLSSGGGDTQYF. As DNA, the CDR3 is TGTGCCAGCAGCTTAAGTAGCGGGGGCGGGGATACGCAGTATTTT.

The chain combines TRBV18 with TRBJ2-5; 14 positions match TRBD2. CDR3 length: 17 amino acids. Trimming at V came to 4 bases and at J to 2 bases, leaving 6 bases not matched to a gene. The V gene's germline CDR1 is KGHSH and CDR2 LQKENI. This chain's CDR3 is CASSLGLAGAGQETQYF. CDR3 nucleotides: TGTGCCAGCTCACTGGGACTAGCGGGGGCTGGGCAAGAGACCCAGTACTTC.

This clone was detected a few times. The chain combines TRBV27 with TRBJ2-1; 16 bases are a match to TRBD2. This CDR3 has 17 residues. Trimming at V came to 1 base and at J to 9 bases, leaving 6 bases not matched to a gene. Germline assignment: CDR1 MNHEY and CDR2 SMNVEV (reference sequence). This CDR3 reads CASSLFQGLAGGGEQFF. CDR3 DNA: TGTGCCAGCAGTTTATTCCAGGGACTAGCGGGAGGGGGTGAGCAGTTCTTC.

The chain joins TRBV9 to TRBJ2-5; weak D call: TRBD1 (6 bases). Germline V gives CDR1 SGDLS, CDR2 YYNGEE. CDR3 length: 16 amino acids. V was trimmed by 0 bases and J by 5 bases, leaving 17 bases between them. CDR3 bases: TGTGCCAGCAGCGTAGAGGATAACAGGGTTGGGGAGACCCAGTACTTC. Its translation is CASSVEDNRVGETQYF.